The entry below describes one TCR beta chain. This entry is derived from a study of blood T cell repertoires in COVID-19. The wider study: In each case, the material was cDNA or gDNA derived from T cells, B-cell-depleted T cells, or PBMCs.

In the authors' workflow: By means of reference gene primer amplification, nucleated cell counts were estimated. Only in-frame clones appear in the TCRdb table, and some are missing; sequencing was by immunoSEQ multiplex PCR. V, J and clone size reflect that table, while D and trimming were determined from the DNA. The sample holds about 270,000 clones, 65% to 90% seen once. Across about 22 US areas, participants ranged in age from 18 to 89 years. Clinical history reported by participants formed the basis on which cohorts were assigned. Germline V lookup: CDR1 SGHDN, CDR2 FVKESK. The CDR3 has 13 residues. The V gene end was trimmed by 3 bases and the J gene end by 5 bases; junction bases not matched to a gene: 1.

The specimen was PBMCs or T cells enriched from blood (not recorded which). V usage is TRBV14 and J usage is TRBJ1-1; 9 nucleotides align to TRBD1. The sequence came from a woman aged 50 to 60 with acute COVID-19. For the CDR3, the DNA is TGTGCCAGCAGCCAGGGGACAGGGACTGAAGCTTTCTTT. Protein sequence: CASSQGTGTEAFF.